This entry is about one T cell receptor beta chain. Antigen unknown. Each patient went into thyroid surgery without having received any treatment. The data originate from a study of metastatic and nonmetastatic thyroid tumors. Study-wide background: From malignant and benign thyroid patients, repertoires in blood and in tumor or nodule tissue were compared. Study-level findings and limits: It was reportedly found that TCR beta diversity was significantly higher in malignant thyroid tumors than in benign nodules, a difference seen in both blood and tumor samples.

The authors' processing: For papillary thyroid cancer, a distant-metastasis classifier was constructed from CDR3 differences observed across clinicopathological groups. TCRdb reassembled clones from the PCR reads with MiXCR. TCRdb's processing, not the authors', yielded these V and J calls. Among roughly 20,000 clones, roughly 29% were seen once, and the ten largest hold roughly 14%. The length of the CDR3 is 12 residues. Trimming cost V 7 bases and J 0 bases, with 9 bases left between them. Looked up from germline, CDR1 is GTSNPN and CDR2 is SVGIG (reference sequence). The receptor was derived from a female donor with papillary thyroid cancer or a benign thyroid nodule (not recorded which). Some clones in this sample may be carry-over from other donors' samples. V and J are TRBV30 and TRBJ1-1; D remains unclear. Sequencing was performed on blood. The CDR3 nucleotides are TGTGCCTCCCGGAGTCTGAACACTGAAGCTTTCTTT. It encodes CASRSLNTEAFF.